This TCR beta chain was sequenced during a study of blood T cell repertoires in COVID-19. The method was immunoSEQ multiplex PCR; TCRdb's version includes in-frame clones alone and lacks a portion of them. The table shows about 380,000 clones, with around 87% occurring only once. CDR1 is SGHNT, CDR2 YYREEE, per germline (reference sequence). With 3 bases removed from V and 2 bases from J, the gap between germline ends came to 11 bases. The CDR3 contains 15 residues. This chain joins TRBV5-4 and TRBJ2-2; a possible D gene is TRBD1 (6 bases). The receptor's source is a young man who had recovered from COVID-19. The sequencing sample was made of PBMCs or T cells enriched from blood (not recorded which). CDR3 residues: CASSSGTHNTGELFF. Here the CDR3 DNA reads TGTGCCAGCAGCTCCGGGACACACAACACCGGGGAGCTGTTTTTT.